This T cell receptor (beta chain) was obtained from a study of persistence of HIV-infected CD4 T cells. In the study overall: A couple of participants gave one leukapheresis sample; others gave up to about 180 mL blood repeatedly.

The stimulus was an HIV-1 Gag 15-mer peptide pool, approximately 0.93 ug/peptide/mL. Sorting of responding CD4+ T cells relied on upregulated CD40 ligand together with CD69. These HIV-1-infected adults initiated suppressive ART in chronic infection. Study-wide results and caveats: Rare CMV-responding cells carrying HIV-1 proviruses were not analyzed separately for TCR.

Germline values: CDR1 KGHSH, CDR2 LQKENI. The CDR3 has 15 residues. Trimming removed 3 bases at V and 1 base at J, with 12 bases between. About this clone itself: Its antigen is not identified.

The immunoSEQ assay was version 4, run in survey mode. The repertoire was sequenced with immunoSEQ multiplex PCR; TCRdb's copy has only in-frame clones and lacks some. The repertoire holds 25,000 to 35,000 clones, with roughly 70% as singletons. The receptor was isolated from an adult man with HIV who was CMV-seropositive. This sequence joins TRBV18 and TRBJ1-1, with TRBD1 as a possible D gene (6 bases). The material was CD4+ T cells sorted from PBMCs after roughly 18-hour stimulation, obtained from a patient who received antiretroviral therapy. CDR3 nucleotides: TGTGCCAGCTCACCCCGCTCGACAGGGAACACTGAAGCTTTCTTT. It encodes CASSPRSTGNTEAFF.